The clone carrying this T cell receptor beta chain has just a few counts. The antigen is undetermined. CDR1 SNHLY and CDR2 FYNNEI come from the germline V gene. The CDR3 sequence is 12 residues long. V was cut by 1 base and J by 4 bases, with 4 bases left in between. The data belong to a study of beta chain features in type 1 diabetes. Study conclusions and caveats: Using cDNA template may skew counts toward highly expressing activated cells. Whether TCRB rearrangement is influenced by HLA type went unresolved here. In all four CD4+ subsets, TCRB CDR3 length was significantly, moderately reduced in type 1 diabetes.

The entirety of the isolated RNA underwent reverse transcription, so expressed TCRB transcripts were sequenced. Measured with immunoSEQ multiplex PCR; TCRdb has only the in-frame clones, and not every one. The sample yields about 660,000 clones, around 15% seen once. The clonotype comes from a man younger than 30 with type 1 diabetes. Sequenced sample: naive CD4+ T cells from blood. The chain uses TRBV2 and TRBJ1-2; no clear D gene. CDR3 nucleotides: TGTGCCAGCAGTGAAGACGGCTATGGCTACACCTTC. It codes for CASSEDGYGYTF.